What follows is one TCR beta chain and its context. As yet, its antigen is unknown. These data are taken from a study of T-cell reconstitution after alpha-beta-depleted transplantation in children. Study results and caveats: The origin of alpha-beta T cells about two months after transplant was reportedly several hundred expanded graft clones. A year had passed since transplant, and T-cell counts and diversity by then came mostly from newly produced T cells.

V dropped 8 bases and J dropped 6; count of bases not matched to a gene: 5. CDR3 length: 12 residues. Germline CDR1 and CDR2: SGHVS and FNYEAQ. Preparation of the TCRbeta library was carried out with unique molecular identifiers. TCRdb re-derived calls from the PCR reads in MiXCR, one entry per CDR3 protein. The top ten clones hold about 23% of a sample with 98,000 or so distinct CDR3 sequences, approximately 6.6% of them seen once. The rearrangement links TRBV7-6 to TRBJ2-7; 9 nucleotides align to TRBD1. The clonotype comes from a male patient aged 2 to 10 who had a stem cell transplant for acute lymphoblastic leukemia, so the T cells may come from the graft donor. Sample: PBMCs, mostly from graft donor cells, taken 360 days after TCRalphabeta/CD19-depleted stem cell transplant. The CDR3 sequence is CASSRDRVEQYF. The CDR3 DNA sequence: TGTGCCAGCTCCAGGGACAGGGTCGAGCAGTACTTC.